Listed below are T cell receptor beta chains from one sample, sequenced in a study of identical twins. TCRdb re-analysed the 5' RACE reads in MiXCR, keeping a single row per CDR3 protein. The sample includes some 250,000 distinct CDR3 sequences, over 5% of them seen just once. The same data also went into a second study, on T cells expressing NK-cell markers.

Sequencing was done on a sample of CD8+ T cells sorted from blood. The receptors shown here come from a woman between 18 and 30 years old in good health. CDR3s include the opening cysteine and the closing phenylalanine or tryptophan. Each record gives: D gene, V gene, clone size, CDR3 length, J gene, CDR3 protein, CDR3 DNA. A D gene is named only where the DNA matches it firmly. Some rows mark clone size as missing; the rest say once, few, many or name a class of expanded clone.

D gene: -
V gene: TRBV20-1
clone size: many
CDR3 length: 12
J gene: TRBJ2-3
CDR3 protein: CSARGRRDTQYF
CDR3 DNA: TGCAGTGCTCGAGGCCGGAGAGATACGCAGTATTTT

D gene: TRBD1
V gene: TRBV5-1
clone size: few
CDR3 length: 14
J gene: TRBJ2-7
CDR3 protein: CASSLSGTGDEQYF
CDR3 DNA: TGCGCCAGCAGCTTATCCGGGACAGGGGACGAGCAGTACTTC

D gene: TRBD2
V gene: TRBV6-2/TRBV6-3
clone size: -
CDR3 length: 17
J gene: TRBJ2-7
CDR3 protein: CATTTSGSTIGSYEQYF
CDR3 DNA: TGTGCCACCACGACTAGCGGGAGCACAATTGGGTCCTACGAGCAGTACTTC

D gene: -
V gene: TRBV3-1
clone size: many
CDR3 length: 16
J gene: TRBJ2-2
CDR3 protein: CASSHERQVYTGELFF
CDR3 DNA: TGTGCCAGCAGCCACGAAAGACAAGTATACACCGGGGAGCTGTTTTTT

D gene: -
V gene: TRBV9
clone size: -
CDR3 length: 14
J gene: TRBJ2-7
CDR3 protein: CASSVVDSSMEQYF
CDR3 DNA: TGTGCCAGCAGCGTAGTGGACTCTTCTATGGAGCAGTACTTC

D gene: -
V gene: TRBV6-1
clone size: many
CDR3 length: 14
J gene: TRBJ2-4
CDR3 protein: CASSPGWEGTFLYF
CDR3 DNA: TGTGCCAGCAGTCCGGGTTGGGAAGGAACATTTCTGTACTTC

D gene: -
V gene: TRBV20-1
clone size: few
CDR3 length: 12
J gene: TRBJ2-7
CDR3 protein: CSARDYGYEQYF
CDR3 DNA: TGCAGTGCTAGAGATTATGGCTACGAGCAGTACTTC

D gene: -
V gene: TRBV12-3/TRBV12-4
clone size: -
CDR3 length: 14
J gene: TRBJ2-3
CDR3 protein: CASSLFSHTDTQYF
CDR3 DNA: TGTGCCAGCAGTTTATTCAGTCACACAGATACGCAGTATTTT

D gene: -
V gene: TRBV27
clone size: -
CDR3 length: 14
J gene: TRBJ2-7
CDR3 protein: CASSFDSRPYEQYF
CDR3 DNA: TGTGCCAGCAGTTTTGACAGCCGCCCCTACGAGCAGTACTTC

D gene: -
V gene: TRBV27
clone size: many
CDR3 length: 15
J gene: TRBJ2-2
CDR3 protein: CASSLYRGNTGELFF
CDR3 DNA: TGTGCCAGCAGTTTATATCGCGGGAACACCGGGGAGCTGTTTTTT

D gene: TRBD2
V gene: TRBV20-1
clone size: many
CDR3 length: 15
J gene: TRBJ2-1
CDR3 protein: CSATLAGSSYNEQFF
CDR3 DNA: TGCAGTGCTACCTTAGCGGGGAGCTCCTACAATGAGCAGTTCTTC

D gene: TRBD1
V gene: TRBV12-3/TRBV12-4
clone size: many
CDR3 length: 13
J gene: TRBJ1-1
CDR3 protein: CASRQGLNTEAFF
CDR3 DNA: TGTGCCAGCAGACAGGGGCTAAACACTGAAGCTTTCTTT

D gene: -
V gene: TRBV4-1
clone size: few
CDR3 length: 18
J gene: TRBJ2-6
CDR3 protein: CASSQDVPEFSGANVLTF
CDR3 DNA: TGCGCCAGCAGCCAAGATGTCCCGGAGTTCTCTGGGGCCAACGTCCTGACTTTC

D gene: -
V gene: TRBV12-3/TRBV12-4
clone size: many
CDR3 length: 15
J gene: TRBJ1-3
CDR3 protein: CASNVAEEPGNTIYF
CDR3 DNA: TGTGCCAGCAACGTCGCAGAGGAGCCTGGAAACACCATATATTTT

D gene: TRBD2
V gene: TRBV11-2
clone size: few
CDR3 length: 14
J gene: TRBJ2-1
CDR3 protein: CASSPSGGANEQFF
CDR3 DNA: TGTGCCAGCAGTCCTAGCGGGGGGGCGAATGAGCAGTTCTTC

D gene: -
V gene: TRBV5-6
clone size: many
CDR3 length: 14
J gene: TRBJ1-2
CDR3 protein: CASSLGQLLYGYTF
CDR3 DNA: TGTGCCAGCAGCTTGGGGCAGCTTCTCTATGGCTACACCTTC

D gene: -
V gene: TRBV5-1
clone size: -
CDR3 length: 13
J gene: TRBJ2-7
CDR3 protein: CASKGRTTYEQYF
CDR3 DNA: TGCGCCAGCAAAGGACGGACGACCTACGAGCAGTACTTC

D gene: -
V gene: TRBV2
clone size: few
CDR3 length: 12
J gene: TRBJ2-5
CDR3 protein: CASEAPGETQYF
CDR3 DNA: TGTGCCAGCGAGGCTCCTGGAGAGACCCAGTACTTC

D gene: TRBD2
V gene: TRBV11-2
clone size: many
CDR3 length: 18
J gene: TRBJ2-6
CDR3 protein: CASSPGLAASSGANVLTF
CDR3 DNA: TGTGCCAGCAGCCCCGGACTAGCGGCTTCCTCTGGGGCCAACGTCCTGACTTTC

D gene: -
V gene: TRBV30
clone size: few
CDR3 length: 11
J gene: TRBJ1-1
CDR3 protein: CACITSTEAFF
CDR3 DNA: TGTGCCTGTATAACGTCCACTGAAGCTTTCTTT

D gene: -
V gene: TRBV7-9
clone size: -
CDR3 length: 15
J gene: TRBJ2-1
CDR3 protein: CASSFREVGYNEQFF
CDR3 DNA: TGTGCCAGCAGCTTTAGGGAGGTGGGATACAATGAGCAGTTCTTC

D gene: TRBD1
V gene: TRBV20-1
clone size: -
CDR3 length: 13
J gene: TRBJ2-7
CDR3 protein: CSARGQGAYEQYF
CDR3 DNA: TGCAGTGCTAGGGGACAGGGGGCTTACGAGCAGTACTTC

D gene: -
V gene: TRBV2
clone size: -
CDR3 length: 12
J gene: TRBJ2-1
CDR3 protein: CASPILWNEQFF
CDR3 DNA: TGTGCCAGTCCCATATTGTGGAATGAGCAGTTCTTC

D gene: -
V gene: TRBV7-9
clone size: many
CDR3 length: 16
J gene: TRBJ2-5
CDR3 protein: CASSLAGGTYQETQYF
CDR3 DNA: TGTGCCAGCAGCTTAGCAGGCGGGACGTACCAAGAGACCCAGTACTTC

D gene: -
V gene: TRBV13
clone size: few
CDR3 length: 14
J gene: TRBJ1-3
CDR3 protein: CASSLTESGNTIYF
CDR3 DNA: TGTGCCAGCAGCTTGACAGAATCTGGAAACACCATATATTTT

D gene: TRBD2
V gene: TRBV7-6
clone size: -
CDR3 length: 16
J gene: TRBJ2-1
CDR3 protein: CASSFPSGGARNEQFF
CDR3 DNA: TGTGCCAGCAGCTTCCCAAGCGGGGGGGCCCGCAATGAGCAGTTCTTC

D gene: -
V gene: TRBV12-3/TRBV12-4
clone size: many
CDR3 length: 15
J gene: TRBJ1-1
CDR3 protein: CASSLVLGGITEAFF
CDR3 DNA: TGTGCCAGCAGTTTAGTGCTTGGGGGAATCACTGAAGCTTTCTTT

D gene: -
V gene: TRBV4-1
clone size: few
CDR3 length: 16
J gene: TRBJ2-6
CDR3 protein: CASSQGWGHGANVLTF
CDR3 DNA: TGCGCCAGCAGCCAAGGATGGGGGCATGGGGCCAACGTCCTGACTTTC

D gene: -
V gene: TRBV28
clone size: few
CDR3 length: 13
J gene: TRBJ1-1
CDR3 protein: CASSLVRGTEAFF
CDR3 DNA: TGTGCCAGCAGTTTAGTGCGGGGGACTGAAGCTTTCTTT

D gene: -
V gene: TRBV30
clone size: few
CDR3 length: 16
J gene: TRBJ1-4
CDR3 protein: CAWSVHPNGLNEKLFF
CDR3 DNA: TGTGCCTGGAGTGTACACCCGAACGGCCTTAATGAAAAACTGTTTTTT

D gene: TRBD2
V gene: TRBV6-1
clone size: few
CDR3 length: 15
J gene: TRBJ2-5
CDR3 protein: CASAQTSAPGETQYF
CDR3 DNA: TGTGCCAGCGCCCAGACTAGCGCCCCGGGGGAGACCCAGTACTTC